Following are 2 T cell receptor beta chains from one sample sequenced in a study of human T cells and chemical hapten exposure. Time point reported: pre-sensitization, week 0. The treatment denotes: therapeutic diphenylcyclopropenone sensitization with weekly scalp DPC. TCRdb redid the calling of the RACE reads with MiXCR, one entry per CDR3 protein. The sample lists more than 300,000 distinct CDR3 sequences, approximately 5% occurring once. Sequencing was performed on whole blood, taken in connection with sensitization to the hapten diphenylcyclopropenone (DPC). The source is a woman between 50 and 59 years old with alopecia areata. Some clones in this sample may be carry-over from other donors' samples.

This clonotype was counted ten times or more. The rearrangement links TRBV27 to TRBJ2-3; no reliable D call. The length of the CDR3 is 14 residues. The V end was cut by 5 bases, the J end by 6 bases, with 15 bases between. Germline-derived CDR1 and CDR2 are MNHEY and SMNVEV (reference sequence). CDR3 loop: CASSPRSEKDTQYF. The DNA of the CDR3 is TGTGCCAGCAGTCCTCGATCAGAAAAGGATACGCAGTATTTT.

This clonotype was detected only a few times. Here the CDR3 DNA reads TGTGCCAGCAGTGAAGCGCTCAGTTACACTGAAGCTTTCTTT. It yields the protein CASSEALSYTEAFF. The rearrangement joins TRBV2 to TRBJ1-1; no firm D call. V was pared by 0 bases and J by 3 bases, with 8 bases between. Germline loops: CDR1 SNHLY, CDR2 FYNNEI. The CDR3 contains 14 residues.